Below are 32 T cell receptor beta chains sequenced from a single sample in a study of blood T cell repertoires in COVID-19. The assay was immunoSEQ multiplex PCR, and TCRdb's table has in-frame clones only and misses some. There are 350,000 to 450,000 clones in the sample; 85% occur only once, and 3.5% to 4% lies in the top ten. Specimen: peripheral blood. The receptors come from a young woman with acute or convalescent COVID-19.

The rearrangement uses TRBV5-1 and TRBJ1-5; perhaps TRBD1 as D (5 bases). This CDR3 region has 13 residues. Trimming removed 5 bases from V and 0 bases from J, with 6 bases in between. The germline V gene has CDR1 SGHRS and CDR2 YFSETQ. The CDR3 DNA reads as TGCGCCAGCAGACAGGATAGCAATCAGCCCCAGCATTTT. Protein sequence: CASRQDSNQPQHF.

V usage is TRBV6-5 and J usage is TRBJ1-2; no definite D call. Germline V gene data show CDR1 as MNHEY and CDR2 as SVGAGI. CDR3 length: 15 amino acids. V gave up 8 bases and J gave up 3 bases, with 19 bases separating them. CDR3 protein: CASLLYGVLDYGYTF. In DNA, the CDR3 is TGTGCCAGCCTTCTTTACGGGGTTTTGGACTATGGCTACACCTTC.

The V call is TRBV9, the J call TRBJ2-3, with no clear D. V lost 0 bases and J lost 1, with 9 bases in between. The CDR3 has 15 amino acids. CDR1 SGDLS and CDR2 YYNGEE come from the germline V gene. The CDR3, as DNA: TGTGCCAGCAGCGTAGCTACGGCGGGCACAGATACGCAGTATTTT. Its translation is CASSVATAGTDTQYF.

This chain joins TRBV28 and TRBJ2-7, with 7 bases identical to TRBD2. Germline trimming cut 11 bases from V and 7 bases from J; bases unmatched to any gene: 17. Germline lookup yields CDR1 MDHEN and CDR2 SYDVKM. The CDR3 consists of 14 residues. The CDR3 sequence is CAAKRGLAVGEQYF. DNA for the CDR3: TGTGCCGCTAAAAGGGGCCTAGCGGTGGGGGAGCAGTACTTC.

V gene TRBV15 combines with J gene TRBJ2-7, with D possibly being TRBD2 (6 bases). Germline-derived CDR1 and CDR2 are LNHNV and YYDKDF (reference sequence). The CDR3 runs 13 residues. Trimming left V 0 bases short and J 13 bases short, with 16 bases between. As DNA, the CDR3 is TGTGCCACCAGCAGAGATGTGATGGGGGGAGTATACTTC. This sequence encodes CATSRDVMGGVYF.

This sequence joins TRBV13 and TRBJ2-7; 8 positions match TRBD2. This CDR3 is built from 14 residues. Germline trimming cut 6 bases from V and 2 bases from J; bases unmatched to any gene: 6. Germline V lookup: CDR1 PRHDT, CDR2 FYEKMQ (reference sequence). CDR3: CASRKAGAPYEQYF. Here the CDR3 DNA reads TGTGCCAGCAGAAAAGCGGGAGCCCCCTACGAGCAGTACTTC.

This clone has more than one count but fewer than ten. The CDR3 DNA is TGTGCCAGCAGTTTAGTAGGGGAATCCCTCTACGAGCAGTACTTC. It encodes CASSLVGESLYEQYF. This sequence joins TRBV27 and TRBJ2-7, with D maybe TRBD1 (5 bases). The CDR3 contains 15 residues. The V and J ends lost 2 bases and 3 bases respectively, with 14 bases between them. Per germline, CDR1 MNHEY and CDR2 SMNVEV (reference sequence).

The gene calls are TRBV6-5 and TRBJ2-3, with TRBD2 identical over 9 bases. CDR3 length: 16 amino acids. V trimming: 0 bases; J trimming: 7 bases; junction bases outside the gene matches: 8. Germline CDR1 reads MNHEY; CDR2 reads SVGAGI. Here the CDR3 reads CASSYSTGGGAYTQYF. The CDR3 nucleotides read TGTGCCAGCAGTTACTCGACGGGCGGGGGGGCTTATACGCAGTATTTT.

The chain links TRBV7-9 to TRBJ2-7, with TRBD2 as a possible D gene (6 bases). This CDR3 contains 12 residues. Germline lookup yields CDR1 SEHNR and CDR2 FQNEAQ (reference sequence). Deletions cut 5 bases from V and 5 bases from J, with 10 bases between. The CDR3 is CASSELADEQYF. The CDR3 nucleotides read TGTGCCAGCAGCGAACTAGCTGACGAGCAGTACTTC.

CDR3 DNA sequence: TGTGCCACCCAGACTCCGGGACAGGCCAACCATGGCTACACCTTC. It translates to CATQTPGQANHGYTF. The rearrangement joins TRBV27 to TRBJ1-2, with TRBD1 matching 8 bases. V dropped 10 bases and J dropped 6; count of bases not matched to a gene: 16. The CDR3 runs 15 residues. Germline V gene lookup returns CDR1 MNHEY and CDR2 SMNVEV (reference sequence).

This chain connects TRBV5-6 to TRBJ1-1, with 9 bases fitting TRBD1. Trimming cost V 4 bases and J 1 base; bases outside gene matches: 5. Looked up from germline, CDR1 is SGHDT and CDR2 is YYEEEE. This CDR3 is 15 amino acids long. The DNA for the CDR3 is TGTGCCAGCAGCCGACAGGGGGGATCGAACACTGAAGCTTTCTTT. This gives the protein CASSRQGGSNTEAFF.

V and J are TRBV6-4 and TRBJ1-5; no definite D call. This CDR3 has 14 residues. Trimming shortened V by 3 bases and J by 3 bases, and 9 bases separated the two germline ends. CDR1 MRHNA and CDR2 SNTAGT come from the germline V gene. In nucleotides, the CDR3 is TGTGCCAGCAGTGAGAGTACAGACAATCAGCCCCAGCATTTT. Amino acid sequence: CASSESTDNQPQHF.

The CDR3 nucleotides read TGTGCCAGCTCCATGAGCGGGGCTGGAAACACCATATATTTT. This translates into CASSMSGAGNTIYF. V and J are TRBV2 and TRBJ1-3; no clear D. The CDR3 has 14 amino acids. Germline V gene sequence: CDR1 SNHLY, CDR2 FYNNEI. The germline V and J ends were trimmed by 8 bases and 2 bases, with 13 bases remaining between them.

J is TRBJ1-5 and V is TRBV27; 9 bases are a match to TRBD1. V was pared by 5 bases and J by 1 base, with 3 bases of the junction left unmatched. The CDR3 consists of 15 residues. In germline, CDR1 is MNHEY, CDR2 SMNVEV (reference sequence). CDR3 residues: CASSVGTGSNQPQHF. The DNA of the CDR3 is TGTGCCAGCAGTGTCGGGACAGGGAGCAATCAGCCCCAGCATTTT.

This chain's CDR3 is CASSFTGENYGYTF. The CDR3 nucleotides are TGCGCCAGCAGCTTCACAGGGGAAAACTATGGCTACACCTTC. The J gene is TRBJ1-2, the V gene TRBV5-1; TRBD1 aligns across 7 bases. Losses at the gene ends were 2 bases for V and 2 bases for J; bases not matched to a gene: 3. The CDR3 length is 14 residues. Looked up from germline, CDR1 is SGHRS and CDR2 is YFSETQ.

The CDR3 sequence: CASSRASTDTQYF. The CDR3 nucleotides read TGTGCCAGCAGCAGGGCGAGCACAGATACGCAGTATTTT. The V call is TRBV2, the J call TRBJ2-3, with a weak D call TRBD1 (5 bases). The germline gives CDR1 SNHLY, CDR2 FYNNEI. This CDR3 spans 13 amino acids. V dropped 6 bases and J dropped 0 bases, with 7 bases sitting between them.

For the CDR3, the DNA is TGCAGCGTTAGTGGGGAGGATAGCACAGATACGCAGTATTTT. It specifies CSVSGEDSTDTQYF. V and J are TRBV29-1 and TRBJ2-3, with a tentative D call TRBD2 (6 bases). The germline gives CDR1 SQVTM, CDR2 ANQGSEA. The CDR3 length is 14 residues. V was clipped by 5 bases and J by 0 bases, with 12 bases between them.

This chain connects TRBV29-1 to TRBJ1-2; 9 nucleotides line up with TRBD1. Trimming removed 5 bases from V and 1 base from J; junction bases left unmatched: 2. CDR3 length: 13 residues. Germline CDR1 SQVTM, CDR2 ANQGSEA. The CDR3 loop is CSVPGQGNYGYTF. CDR3 bases: TGCAGCGTTCCGGGACAGGGTAACTATGGCTACACCTTC.

The gene calls are TRBV6-5 and TRBJ1-6; 7 nucleotides agree with TRBD1. Germline CDR1 reads MNHEY; CDR2 reads SVGAGI. The V and J ends lost 4 bases and 5 bases, in that order; junction bases with no gene match: 5. This CDR3 is built from 15 residues. The chain's CDR3 is CASSFNRGNNSPLHF. In nucleotides, the CDR3 is TGTGCCAGCAGTTTTAACAGGGGTAATAATTCACCCCTCCACTTT.

The gene calls are TRBV2 and TRBJ1-5; 10 bases are a match to TRBD1. V lost 2 bases to trimming and J lost 3 bases; unmatched junction nucleotides: 10. CDR3 length: 18 residues. Germline CDR1 SNHLY, CDR2 FYNNEI. CDR3 sequence reads: CASSETTGGYLDNQPQHF. The CDR3 coding sequence is TGTGCCAGCAGTGAAACGACAGGGGGCTATTTGGACAATCAGCCCCAGCATTTT. The complete variable domain, with remaining parts taken from reference TRBV2 and TRBJ1-5, reads EPEVTQTPSHQVTQMGQEVILRCVPISNHLYFYWYRQILGQKVEFLVSFYNNEISEKSEIFDDQFSVERPDGSNFTLKIRSTKLEDSAMYFCASSETTGGYLDNQPQHFGDGTRLSIL.

This chain links TRBV18 with TRBJ1-1; TRBD1 is a possible D gene (5 bases). The CDR3 is 16 residues long. CDR1 and CDR2 (germline): KGHSH, LQKENI. Trimming took off 2 bases at V and 0 bases at J, with 13 bases between the two ends. For the CDR3, the DNA is TGTGCCAGCTCACCAGGCGCAGGGCAGATGAACACTGAAGCTTTCTTT. It is translated as CASSPGAGQMNTEAFF.

This chain links TRBV28 with TRBJ2-2, with D possibly being TRBD1 (5 bases). This CDR3 region has 14 residues. V was pared by 7 bases and J by 0 bases, with 9 bases between. Germline V CDR1 and CDR2: MDHEN, SYDVKM. The CDR3 DNA sequence: TGTGCCAGCAAAGGACACCCGAACACCGGGGAGCTGTTTTTT. Translated: CASKGHPNTGELFF. Drawing the rest from reference TRBV28 and TRBJ2-2, the complete variable domain is DVKVTQSSRYLVKRTGEKVFLECVQDMDHENMFWYRQDPGLGLRLIYFSYDVKMKEKGDIPEGYSVSREKKERFSLILESASTNQTSMYLCASKGHPNTGELFFGEGSRLTVL.

Here the CDR3 reads CASTEMLAGLYEQYF. The CDR3 DNA is TGTGCCAGCACCGAAATGCTAGCGGGGCTCTACGAGCAGTACTTC. This chain connects TRBV6-5 to TRBJ2-7; 9 bases are shared with TRBD2. CDR3 length equals 15 residues. Germline lookup yields CDR1 MNHEY and CDR2 SVGAGI. V was clipped by 7 bases and J by 3 bases; unmatched bases: 10.

This chain joins TRBV11-2 and TRBJ2-3; 14 nucleotides line up with TRBD2. The junction had 7 bases not matched to a gene; V was cut back by 5 bases and J by 3 bases. Germline lookup yields CDR1 SGHAT and CDR2 FQNNGV. This CDR3 contains 17 residues. CDR3 coding DNA: TGTGCCAGCAGCCCGCAGACTAGCGGGGGGGATACAGATACGCAGTATTTT. Protein sequence: CASSPQTSGGDTDTQYF.

The V gene is TRBV11-2, the J gene TRBJ2-1; D may be TRBD2 (5 bases). CDR3 length: 16 residues. Deletions cut 5 bases from V and 5 bases from J, with 19 bases between. Germline V lookup: CDR1 SGHAT, CDR2 FQNNGV. CDR3 in amino acids: CASSAKGLAAHNEQFF. The CDR3 DNA follows: TGTGCCAGCAGCGCGAAAGGGCTAGCAGCCCACAATGAGCAGTTCTTC.

The J gene is TRBJ2-1, the V gene TRBV11-2, with D maybe TRBD1 (6 bases). V was cut by 0 bases and J by 2 bases, with 17 bases left in between. This CDR3 spans 18 amino acids. The germline V gene has CDR1 SGHAT and CDR2 FQNNGV. CDR3 in DNA: TGTGCCAGCAGCTTAGATTCGAGGGCAGGGGCCCCCTACAATGAGCAGTTCTTC. Translating it yields CASSLDSRAGAPYNEQFF.

This clone was recorded only once. The CDR3 DNA is TGTGCCAGCAGCTTAGGACAGGGGGCGGGAACTGAAGCTTTCTTT. It encodes CASSLGQGAGTEAFF. The chain combines TRBV5-5 with TRBJ1-1; 11 bases map to TRBD1. The CDR3 length is 15 residues. Germline CDR1 SGHKS, CDR2 YYEKEE (reference sequence). With 2 bases clipped from V and 5 bases from J, the junction kept 5 bases outside the gene matches.

V gene TRBV15 combines with J gene TRBJ1-2, with TRBD1 identical over 9 bases. Germline lookup yields CDR1 LNHNV and CDR2 YYDKDF (reference sequence). Losses at the gene ends were 3 bases for V and 5 bases for J; bases not matched to a gene: 4. CDR3 length equals 14 residues. CDR3 loop: CATSRAGTGYGYTF. The CDR3 nucleotides read TGTGCCACCAGCAGGGCCGGGACAGGGTATGGCTACACCTTC.

The V call is TRBV30, the J call TRBJ1-3, with D unclear. This CDR3 region has 16 residues. Germline-derived CDR1 and CDR2 are GTSNPN and SVGIG (reference sequence). Between the trimmed V and J ends, which lost 5 bases and 0 bases, there was a span of 17 bases. CDR3 protein: CAWATSGIYSGNTIYF. The DNA of the CDR3 is TGTGCCTGGGCTACATCAGGAATATACTCTGGAAACACCATATATTTT.

This chain connects TRBV15 to TRBJ2-1, with 9 bases aligning to TRBD1. The CDR3 is 15 amino acids. Germline values: CDR1 LNHNV, CDR2 YYDKDF (reference sequence). The V gene end was trimmed by 8 bases and the J gene end by 9 bases; junction bases not matched to a gene: 14. The CDR3 reads CATGDRVRGDTEQFF. In DNA, the CDR3 is TGTGCCACCGGGGACAGGGTCAGGGGCGATACTGAGCAGTTCTTC.

A few counts support this clone. The V and J genes are TRBV7-3 and TRBJ2-2, with D possibly being TRBD2 (5 bases). Trimming shortened V by 1 base and J by 6 bases, and 6 bases separated the two germline ends. Germline values: CDR1 SGHTA, CDR2 FQGTGA. This CDR3 has 13 residues. The CDR3 sequence: CASSLSGSGELFF. The CDR3 nucleotides read TGTGCCAGCAGCTTAAGCGGGTCCGGGGAGCTGTTTTTT.

This chain connects TRBV2 to TRBJ2-2; possible D gene TRBD1, 7 bases. Deletions cut 6 bases from V and 1 base from J, with 15 bases between. Germline V gene sequence: CDR1 SNHLY, CDR2 FYNNEI. The CDR3 extends over 16 amino acids. CDR3 coding DNA: TGTGCCAGCAGAGTCCAGGGGGGACAGAACACCGGGGAGCTGTTTTTT. Translating it yields CASRVQGGQNTGELFF. Using reference TRBV2 and TRBJ2-2 for the parts outside the CDR3, the full variable domain is EPEVTQTPSHQVTQMGQEVILRCVPISNHLYFYWYRQILGQKVEFLVSFYNNEISEKSEIFDDQFSVERPDGSNFTLKIRSTKLEDSAMYFCASRVQGGQNTGELFFGEGSRLTVL.